This T cell receptor (beta chain) was captured by sequencing in a study of spatial heterogeneity in lung cancer. About the research overall: The study consistently detected more beta-chain than alpha-chain sequences. Study results and caveats: Expanded alpha and beta TCR counts within tumors tracked tumor mutation counts.

This CDR3 is 17 amino acids long. From germline, CDR1 is LGHDT and CDR2 YNNKEL (reference sequence). The junction had 11 bases not matched to a gene; V was cut back by 6 bases and J by 0 bases. This clonotype was detected ten times or more. Antigen unknown. Each CDR3 protein gets one entry after TCRdb re-called the 5' RACE reads with MiXCR. Of approximately 94,000 distinct CDR3 sequences listed, around 4.8% are singletons. Documented time point: sample taken at primary tumor resection. The chain has TRBV3-1 and TRBJ2-3, with 8 bases aligning to TRBD2. The sample consisted of lung tumor tissue, taken at surgery. This clonotype was sampled from a male donor with early-stage non-small cell lung cancer. The DNA for the CDR3 is TGTGCCAGCAGAAAGGGACTAGGCGGGGTTAGCACAGATACGCAGTATTTT. It codes for CASRKGLGGVSTDTQYF.